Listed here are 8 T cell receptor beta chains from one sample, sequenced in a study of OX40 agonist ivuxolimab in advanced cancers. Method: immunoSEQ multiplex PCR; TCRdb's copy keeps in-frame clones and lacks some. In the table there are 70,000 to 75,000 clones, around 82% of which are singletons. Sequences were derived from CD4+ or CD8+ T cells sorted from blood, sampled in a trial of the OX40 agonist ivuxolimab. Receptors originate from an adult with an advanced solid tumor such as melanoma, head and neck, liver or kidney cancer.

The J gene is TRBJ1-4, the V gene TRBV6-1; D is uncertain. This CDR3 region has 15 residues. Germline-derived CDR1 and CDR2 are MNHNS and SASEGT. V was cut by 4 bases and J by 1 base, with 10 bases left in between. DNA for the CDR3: TGTGCCAGCAGTGTTCAGACGGGAACTAATGAAAAACTGTTTTTT. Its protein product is CASSVQTGTNEKLFF.

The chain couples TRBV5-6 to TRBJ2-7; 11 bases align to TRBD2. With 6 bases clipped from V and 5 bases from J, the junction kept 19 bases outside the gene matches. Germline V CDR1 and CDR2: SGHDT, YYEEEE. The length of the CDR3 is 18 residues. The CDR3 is CASTGSPPSGRTRDEQYF. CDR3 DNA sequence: TGTGCCAGCACCGGAAGTCCGCCTAGCGGGAGGACTCGAGACGAGCAGTACTTC.

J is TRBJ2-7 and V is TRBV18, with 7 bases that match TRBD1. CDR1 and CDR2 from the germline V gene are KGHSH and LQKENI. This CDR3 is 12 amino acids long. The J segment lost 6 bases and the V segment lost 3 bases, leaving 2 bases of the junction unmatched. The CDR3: CASSPRQGEQYF. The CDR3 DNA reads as TGTGCCAGCTCACCGCGACAGGGCGAGCAGTACTTC.

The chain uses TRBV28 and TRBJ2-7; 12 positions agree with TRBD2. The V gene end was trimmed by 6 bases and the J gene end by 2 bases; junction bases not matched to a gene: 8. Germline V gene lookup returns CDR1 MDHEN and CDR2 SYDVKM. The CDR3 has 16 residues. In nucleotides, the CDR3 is TGTGCCAGCAGCTCATTACTAGCGGGAGGCCCCTACGAGCAGTACTTC. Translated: CASSSLLAGGPYEQYF.

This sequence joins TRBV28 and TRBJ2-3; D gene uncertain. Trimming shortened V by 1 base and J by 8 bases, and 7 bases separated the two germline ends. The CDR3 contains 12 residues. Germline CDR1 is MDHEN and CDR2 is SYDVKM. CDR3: CASSLSKGTQYF. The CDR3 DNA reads TGTGCCAGCAGTTTATCCAAGGGTACGCAGTATTTT.

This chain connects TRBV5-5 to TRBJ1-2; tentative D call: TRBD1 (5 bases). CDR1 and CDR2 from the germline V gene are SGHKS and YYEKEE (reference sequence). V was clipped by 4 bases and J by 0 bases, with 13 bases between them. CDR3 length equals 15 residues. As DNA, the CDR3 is TGTGCCAGCAGCGTGGGGTCGACAGCTAACTATGGCTACACCTTC. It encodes CASSVGSTANYGYTF.

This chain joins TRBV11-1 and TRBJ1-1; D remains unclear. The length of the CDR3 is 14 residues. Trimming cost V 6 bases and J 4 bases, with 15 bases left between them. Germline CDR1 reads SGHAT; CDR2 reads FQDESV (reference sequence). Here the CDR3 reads CASSPSTWGTEAFF. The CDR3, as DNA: TGTGCCAGCAGTCCATCCACTTGGGGCACTGAAGCTTTCTTT.

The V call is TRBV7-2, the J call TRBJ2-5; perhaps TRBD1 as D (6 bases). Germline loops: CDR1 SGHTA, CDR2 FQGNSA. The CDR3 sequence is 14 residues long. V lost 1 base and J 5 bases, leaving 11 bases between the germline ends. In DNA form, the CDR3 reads TGTGCCAGCAGCTTAGGGGGGCGCGGGGAGACCCAGTACTTC. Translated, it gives CASSLGGRGETQYF.